Below are 2 T cell receptor beta chains sequenced from a single sample in a study of blood T cell repertoires in COVID-19. The table came from immunoSEQ multiplex PCR; TCRdb's copy has only in-frame clones and leaves some out. This sample has about 310,000 clones; nearly 90% occur once, and the top ten carry under 1.1%. The sequencing sample was made of peripheral blood. The receptors here all came from a woman between 35 and 50 years old with COVID-19, enrolled during active disease.

This clone has just one count. This rearrangement joins TRBV5-4 to TRBJ1-4, with TRBD1 as a possible D gene (6 bases). Looked up from germline, CDR1 is SGHNT and CDR2 is YYREEE (reference sequence). The V end was cut by 4 bases, the J end by 6 bases, with 16 bases between. The CDR3 contains 15 residues. The DNA for the CDR3 is TGTGCCAGCAGCCCTCGGGGGGGCCAGGATGAAAAACTGTTTTTT. Translated, it gives CASSPRGGQDEKLFF.

This clone was counted only a few times. The chain has TRBV19 and TRBJ1-3; D call uncertain. The V end lost 5 bases, the J end lost 0 bases, and 5 bases lay between the germline ends. CDR3 length equals 13 residues. CDR1 is LNHDA and CDR2 is SQIVND in the germline V gene (reference sequence). The DNA of the CDR3 is TGTGCCAGTAGTCGTAGCTCTGGAAACACCATATATTTT. Amino acids: CASSRSSGNTIYF.